This is a list of T cell receptor beta chains from one sample in a study of blood T cells in healthy people across ages. A single record per CDR3 protein comes from TCRdb applying MiXCR to the 5' RACE reads. The repertoire includes about 1.4 million distinct CDR3 sequences, approximately 59% of them detected once, and roughly 7% sits in the top ten. Material: blood. The source of these receptors is a man aged 18 to 35 in good health. Both conserved end residues are part of each CDR3. Each record gives: J gene, clone size, D gene, V gene, CDR3 DNA, CDR3 protein. D genes are given only for firm matches. Only part of the rows carry a size: once, few, many, or a class if the clone is expanded.

>TRBJ2-1|few|-|TRBV4-3
TGCGCCAGCAGCCCTGGGGGAGCTACCCTTGACAGGCTGCAGTTCTTC
CASSPGGATLDRLQFF
>TRBJ2-1|-|-|TRBV7-2
TGTGCCAGCCGACCCACCCTCGGGGTGCCCAATGAGCAGTTCTTC
CASRPTLGVPNEQFF
>TRBJ1-1|few|TRBD1|TRBV5-1
TGTGCCAGCAGTTCCGGGACAGGGTCCACTGAAGCTTTCTTT
CASSSGTGSTEAFF
>TRBJ2-7|-|TRBD2|TRBV7-9
TGTGCCAGCAGCCCCAGGCGGGGGGGTGTTTACGAGCAGTACTTC
CASSPRRGGVYEQYF
>TRBJ1-2|few|-|TRBV5-1
TGCGCCAGCAGCTCGGACAGTTACTATGGCTACACCTTC
CASSSDSYYGYTF
>TRBJ2-7|-|-|TRBV4-1
TGCGCCAGCAGCGGAGCGGAGTTCTACGAGCAGTACTTC
CASSGAEFYEQYF
>TRBJ1-1|-|-|TRBV2
TGTGCCAGCAGTCCTTCAGGGGTAGCTTTCTTT
CASSPSGVAFF
>TRBJ1-2|-|-|TRBV2
TGTGCCAGCAGTGTTCGAGGTCCTACTTATGGCTACACCTTC
CASSVRGPTYGYTF
>TRBJ2-7|-|-|TRBV6-6
TGTGCCAGCAGTTACTCAAGTCAGGGGAGCGAGTACTTC
CASSYSSQGSEYF
>TRBJ1-1|once|TRBD1|TRBV9
TGTGCCAGCAGCGCAGGGGCGACAGGGGTATACGAAGCTTTCTTT
CASSAGATGVYEAFF
>TRBJ1-2|-|-|TRBV20-1
TGCAGTGCTAGCACAGTGGGGATGGGTGGCTACACCTTC
CSASTVGMGGYTF
>TRBJ2-3|few|-|TRBV7-8
TGTGCCAGCAGCTTAGAGGGCAGGGAAATATCTCGGTATACGCAGTATTTT
CASSLEGREISRYTQYF
>TRBJ2-3|few|-|TRBV14
TGTGCCAGCAGCCCCACAACTAGCACAGATACGCAGTATTTT
CASSPTTSTDTQYF
>TRBJ2-5|-|-|TRBV15
TGTGCCACCAGCAGAGATGGGGAGTTCCAAGAGACCCAGTACTTC
CATSRDGEFQETQYF
>TRBJ1-6|-|-|TRBV28
TGTGCCAGCAGTGGACAGTACCATTCACCCCTCCACTTT
CASSGQYHSPLHF
>TRBJ2-5|-|-|TRBV5-6
TGTGCCAGCAGCTCGGATTGGGGAGTCTCAGAGACCCAGTACTTC
CASSSDWGVSETQYF
>TRBJ2-3|-|TRBD1|TRBV7-6
TGTGCCAGCAGCGCATACGACCACAGGGGTTTGAGTCATACGCAGTATTTT
CASSAYDHRGLSHTQYF
>TRBJ1-1|-|-|TRBV4-2
TGTGCCAGCAGCCAAGTCAGTCGGGAAGCTTTCTTT
CASSQVSREAFF
>TRBJ1-6|-|-|TRBV5-1
TGCGCCAGCAGCTGGAATGAGAATTCACCCCTCCACTTT
CASSWNENSPLHF
>TRBJ1-2|-|-|TRBV12-3/TRBV12-4
TGTGCCAGCGCCCGGGACACAAGCTATGGCTACACCTTC
CASARDTSYGYTF
>TRBJ1-3|-|-|TRBV24-1
TGTGCCACCAGTGACCATCGACACACTTCTGGAAACACCATATATTTT
CATSDHRHTSGNTIYF
>TRBJ2-7|-|-|TRBV20-1
TGCAGTGCTAGAGGAGAGGGGTTGGAGCAGTACTTC
CSARGEGLEQYF
>TRBJ1-2|-|-|TRBV4-2
TGTGCCAGCAGCCAAGGGGGGACGGCCGATGGCTACACCTTC
CASSQGGTADGYTF
>TRBJ2-1|-|-|TRBV20-1
TGCAGTGCTAGAGATCTCGTCGGGGTAAGAAATGAGCAGTTCTTC
CSARDLVGVRNEQFF
>TRBJ2-7|-|-|TRBV5-1
TGCGCCAGCAGCTTGGCCGTTGGGGGCTCCTACAATGAGCAGTACTTC
CASSLAVGGSYNEQYF
>TRBJ2-2|-|-|TRBV29-1
TGCAGCGTTGAAGAATGGGAGAACACCGGGGAGCTGTTTTTT
CSVEEWENTGELFF
>TRBJ2-2|-|-|TRBV2
TGTGCCAGCAGTTCGACGGTTGGAAATATCGGGGAGCTGTTTTTT
CASSSTVGNIGELFF
>TRBJ1-2|few|-|TRBV5-5
TGTGCCAGCAGCTTGGGTGGGAAACCTTATGGCTACACCTTC
CASSLGGKPYGYTF
>TRBJ2-1|-|TRBD1|TRBV28
TGTGCCAGCATTGGGGTAATTGGGACAGGGGGTCGGGATGAGCAGTTCTTC
CASIGVIGTGGRDEQFF
>TRBJ2-6|-|-|TRBV20-1
TGCAGTGCTATCCCCGGGCCCCCAGTGGCCAACGTCCTGACTTTC
CSAIPGPPVANVLTF
>TRBJ2-3|few|-|TRBV7-9
TGTGCCAGCAGCCTCTCGGGCCCCACCACAGATACGCAGTATTTT
CASSLSGPTTDTQYF
>TRBJ2-1|-|-|TRBV4-1
TGCGCCAGCAGCCAAGACCTACTAGCCCCGGCGTTCTTC
CASSQDLLAPAFF
>TRBJ2-7|-|-|TRBV5-6
TGTGCCAGCAGTCAGGACTATTACAATGAGCAGTACTTC
CASSQDYYNEQYF
>TRBJ2-4|few|TRBD2|TRBV7-2
TGTGCCAGCAGCCCCTCTAGCGGGAGGGGGGAGCAGTACTTC
CASSPSSGRGEQYF
>TRBJ2-3|few|-|TRBV7-9
TGTGCCAGCAGGGGGGCTACAGATACGCAGTATTTT
CASRGATDTQYF
>TRBJ2-7|-|-|TRBV5-1
TGCGCCAGCAGCTCCCAGAACCTCCACGAGCAGTACTTC
CASSSQNLHEQYF
>TRBJ2-1|-|TRBD2|TRBV4-1
TGCGCCAGCAGCCAAGAACCATCCTGGGGTAGCGGGAGGGACAATGAGCAGTTCTTC
CASSQEPSWGSGRDNEQFF
>TRBJ1-5|-|-|TRBV20-1
TGCAGTGCTCCGAGGGGGGGGGTCAATCAGCCCCAGCATTTT
CSAPRGGVNQPQHF
>TRBJ2-5|-|-|TRBV2
TGTGCCAGCAGTGTGGTGGGGGACAATGAGCAGTACTTC
CASSVVGDNEQYF
>TRBJ2-3|-|-|TRBV6-6
TGTGCCAGCAGTCACGGGGAGGCAGATACGCAGTATTTT
CASSHGEADTQYF
>TRBJ2-1|-|TRBD2|TRBV5-1
TGCGCCAGCAGCCCCTCAAACGGACTAGCGGGACCGGGTGAGCAGTTCTTC
CASSPSNGLAGPGEQFF
>TRBJ1-1|few|-|TRBV4-2
TGTGCCAGCAGCCAAACTCGGACAGCTTCGAACACTGAAGCTTTCTTT
CASSQTRTASNTEAFF
>TRBJ1-3|once|-|TRBV5-1
TGCGCCAGCAGCTTGGCACAGGAAACGTGGGGAAACACCATATATTTT
CASSLAQETWGNTIYF
>TRBJ2-6|-|-|TRBV11-2
TGTGCCAGCAGCCCCGGGCATGGGGCCAACGTCCTGACTTTC
CASSPGHGANVLTF
>TRBJ1-2|-|-|TRBV2
TGTGCCAGTAGGAGCAGGAGGAGTAGCGGCTACACCTTC
CASRSRRSSGYTF
>TRBJ1-5|few|-|TRBV7-2
TGTGCCAGCAGCTTATTTGGGGGGTATAGCAATCAGCCCCAGCATTTT
CASSLFGGYSNQPQHF
>TRBJ1-1|-|TRBD1|TRBV12-3/TRBV12-4
TGTGCCAGCACCGCGGGACAGGGAGGGGTCACTGAAGCTTTCTTT
CASTAGQGGVTEAFF
>TRBJ2-5|-|-|TRBV6-5
TGTGCCAGCAGTTACTCAGCGGCGGGGGCCCCCCTAGAGCAGTACTTC
CASSYSAAGAPLEQYF
>TRBJ2-1|few|TRBD2|TRBV12-3/TRBV12-4
TGTGCCAGCAGCCTAGCGGGGGCGCCTAACAATGAGCAGTTCTTC
CASSLAGAPNNEQFF
>TRBJ2-1|few|TRBD1|TRBV5-8
TGTGCCAGCAGCTACCCGGGGACAGGGGAGTTCTTC
CASSYPGTGEFF
>TRBJ1-2|-|-|TRBV29-1
TGCAGCGTTGCCGACGCCTTGCGCGGGGGCTACACCTTC
CSVADALRGGYTF
>TRBJ1-2|few|-|TRBV25-1
TGTGCCAGCCGCAGTAGGAATGGCTACACCTTC
CASRSRNGYTF
>TRBJ2-5|-|-|TRBV20-1
TGCAGTGCTCCGCGATTACAAGAGACCCAGTACTTC
CSAPRLQETQYF
>TRBJ2-1|-|-|TRBV5-5
TGTGCCAGCAGCTTGACAATCGACTATGAGCAGTTCTTC
CASSLTIDYEQFF
>TRBJ1-1|many|-|TRBV12-3/TRBV12-4
TGTGCCAGCAGCCTCAGGGACACTGAAGCTTTCTTT
CASSLRDTEAFF
>TRBJ2-5|many|-|TRBV3-1
TGTGCCAGCAGCCAAGGTGGAGGGAAAGAGACCCAGTACTTC
CASSQGGGKETQYF
>TRBJ2-2|few|-|TRBV10-3
TGTGCCATCAGTGCAGGTCCGGGCGGGGAGCTGTTTTTT
CAISAGPGGELFF
>TRBJ2-7|-|-|TRBV20-1
TGCAGCTCCGGGACTTCGGCCTACGAGCAGTACTTC
CSSGTSAYEQYF
>TRBJ2-7|few|TRBD2|TRBV6-2/TRBV6-3
TGTGCCAGCAGTTCCACCCTGACTAGCGGGGGGTTCGAGCAGTACTTC
CASSSTLTSGGFEQYF
>TRBJ2-7|-|TRBD1|TRBV11-2
TGTGCCAGCAGCACCCGGGACAGACTTTCCTACGAGCAGTACTTC
CASSTRDRLSYEQYF